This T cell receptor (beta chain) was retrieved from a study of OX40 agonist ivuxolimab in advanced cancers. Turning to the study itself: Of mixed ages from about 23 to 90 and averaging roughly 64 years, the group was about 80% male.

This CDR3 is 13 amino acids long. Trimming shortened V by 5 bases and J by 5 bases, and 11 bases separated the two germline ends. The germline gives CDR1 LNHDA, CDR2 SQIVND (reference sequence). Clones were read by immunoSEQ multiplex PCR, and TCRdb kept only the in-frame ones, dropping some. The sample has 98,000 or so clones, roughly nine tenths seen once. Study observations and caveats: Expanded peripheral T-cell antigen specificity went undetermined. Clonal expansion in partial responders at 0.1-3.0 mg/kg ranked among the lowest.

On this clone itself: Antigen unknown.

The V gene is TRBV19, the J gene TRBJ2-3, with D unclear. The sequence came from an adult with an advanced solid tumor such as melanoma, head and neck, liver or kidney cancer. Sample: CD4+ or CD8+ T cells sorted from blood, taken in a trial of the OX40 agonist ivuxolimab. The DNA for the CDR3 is TGTGCCAGTAGTTCCAGCCGAGAAGATACGCAGTATTTT. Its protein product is CASSSSREDTQYF.